This T cell receptor beta chain emerged from a study of T-cell reconstitution after alpha-beta-depleted transplantation in children. The CDR3 is made up of 13 amino acids. Between the trimmed V and J ends, which lost 5 bases and 13 bases, there was a span of 17 bases. Unique molecular identifiers tagged the TCRbeta library. TCRdb ran MiXCR on the PCR reads and lists one entry per CDR3 protein. This table holds under 450,000 distinct CDR3 sequences, 13% found once. The chain is built from TRBV12-3 or TRBV12-4 and TRBJ1-4; no firm D call. The specimen comprised PBMCs, sampled from the stem cell graft. This clonotype was obtained from a human donor who donated a stem cell graft to a child with Fanconi anemia. The CDR3 loop reads CASSQGPSWGLFF. CDR3 nucleotide sequence: TGTGCCAGCAGTCAAGGACCCTCTTGGGGACTGTTTTTT.